These 29 T cell receptor beta chains were all obtained from the same sample, sequenced in a study of early stage breast cancer tumors. Only in-frame clones appear in the TCRdb table, and some are missing; sequencing was by immunoSEQ multiplex PCR. The sample comprises about 41,000 clones, about 78% of which are singletons, and around 7.2% rests with the top ten. What was sequenced was blood. Every receptor here comes from a person aged 45 to 59 with breast cancer.

This clone has a handful of counts. The gene calls are TRBV9 and TRBJ1-1, with TRBD1 identical over 9 bases. This CDR3 region has 14 residues. V was pared by 0 bases and J by 5 bases, with 2 bases of the junction left unmatched. Germline V gene sequence: CDR1 SGDLS, CDR2 YYNGEE. DNA for the CDR3: TGTGCCAGCAGCGTAGGGACAGGGGAGACTGAAGCTTTCTTT. Protein sequence: CASSVGTGETEAFF.

This clone has a single count. The chain uses TRBV9 and TRBJ2-3; D is uncertain. CDR1 is SGDLS and CDR2 is YYNGEE in the germline V gene. CDR3 size: 13 residues. V lost 4 bases and J lost 2, with 8 bases in between. Here the CDR3 DNA reads TGTGCCAGCAGCCTAATAAACACAGATACGCAGTATTTT. Its translation is CASSLINTDTQYF.

The chain carries TRBV7-8 and TRBJ2-7; tentative D call: TRBD2 (5 bases). Germline CDR1 reads SGHVS; CDR2 reads FQNEAQ. Trimming removed 5 bases from V and 1 base from J, with 12 bases in between. The CDR3 contains 14 residues. CDR3 sequence: CASSTPGSSYEQYV. CDR3 coding DNA: TGTGCCAGCAGCACCCCGGGAAGTTCCTACGAGCAGTACGTC.

The V and J genes are TRBV15 and TRBJ1-5; no clear D gene. The CDR3 has 13 residues. Germline V gives CDR1 LNHNV, CDR2 YYDKDF (reference sequence). V lost 5 bases and J 5 bases, leaving 10 bases between the germline ends. CDR3 sequence reads: CATSGLTDQPQHF. The CDR3 nucleotides are TGTGCCACCAGCGGACTTACTGATCAGCCCCAGCATTTT.

This clone was seen only once. The chain links TRBV19 to TRBJ2-5, with TRBD2 matching over 8 bases. V shed 10 bases, J shed 5 bases, and the junction held 18 bases outside the gene matches. CDR3 length: 16 amino acids. Germline V gene lookup returns CDR1 LNHDA and CDR2 SQIVND (reference sequence). The CDR3 loop reads CATKGTLSGRGETQYF. For the CDR3, the DNA is TGTGCCACAAAAGGGACTTTAAGCGGGAGAGGGGAGACCCAGTACTTC.

The DNA of the CDR3 is TGTGCCAGCAGCTCCAGGGTTGACTATGGCTACACCTTC. Its protein product is CASSSRVDYGYTF. The chain recombines TRBV5-8 with TRBJ1-2; weak D call: TRBD1 (5 bases). The CDR3 runs 13 residues. Germline CDR1 reads SGHTS; CDR2 reads YDEGEE. Between the trimmed V and J ends, which lost 3 bases and 3 bases, there was a span of 9 bases.

V usage is TRBV5-6 and J usage is TRBJ2-5; 12 nucleotides align to TRBD2. CDR1 and CDR2 from the germline V gene are SGHDT and YYEEEE. With 2 bases clipped from V and 3 bases from J, the junction kept 5 bases outside the gene matches. The length of the CDR3 is 16 residues. The chain's CDR3 is CASSFLASGGEETQYF. The CDR3 DNA reads as TGTGCCAGCAGCTTCCTAGCTAGCGGGGGGGAAGAGACCCAGTACTTC.

The chain recombines TRBV12-5 with TRBJ2-1; possibly TRBD2 for D (6 bases). Germline CDR1 LGHNT, CDR2 FRNRAP. V was clipped by 4 bases and J by 10 bases, with 11 bases between them. This CDR3 is 12 amino acids long. The CDR3 DNA follows: TGTGCTAGTGGTTCGTTTAGCGGCGAGCAGTTCTTC. This sequence encodes CASGSFSGEQFF. The full variable domain, rest sourced from reference TRBV12-5 and TRBJ2-1, is DARVTQTPRHKVTEMGQEVTMRCQPILGHNTVFWYRQTMMQGLELLAYFRNRAPLDDSGMPKDRFSAEMPDATLATLKIQPSEPRDSAVYFCASGSFSGEQFFGPGTRLTVL.

CDR3 sequence (DNA): TGTGCCAGCAGCGTAGTTACCGGGAATGAGCAGTTCTTC. Protein product: CASSVVTGNEQFF. The chain links TRBV9 to TRBJ2-1; no clear D gene. V was shortened by 0 bases and J by 7 bases, with 8 bases between the two germline ends. The CDR3 runs 13 residues. Germline V gene sequence: CDR1 SGDLS, CDR2 YYNGEE.

V and J are TRBV7-9 and TRBJ1-4; TRBD1 matches 7 bases. The V gene end was trimmed by 7 bases and the J gene end by 4 bases; junction bases not matched to a gene: 6. The V gene's germline CDR1 is SEHNR and CDR2 FQNEAQ (reference sequence). The CDR3 length is 14 residues. CDR3 protein: CASTQGTVNEKLFF. CDR3 nucleotide sequence: TGTGCCAGCACCCAAGGGACAGTTAATGAAAAACTGTTTTTT.

The rearrangement uses TRBV6-1 and TRBJ1-4; no definite D call. The CDR3 contains 13 residues. Looked up from germline, CDR1 is MNHNS and CDR2 is SASEGT. With 0 bases removed from V and 14 bases from J, the gap between germline ends came to 13 bases. The CDR3 loop reads CASSEARGLGLFF. The DNA for the CDR3 is TGTGCCAGCAGTGAAGCCAGAGGGCTCGGCCTGTTTTTT.

The V call is TRBV6-1, the J call TRBJ2-2, with a tentative D call TRBD2 (6 bases). The CDR3 contains 14 residues. Germline-derived CDR1 and CDR2 are MNHNS and SASEGT. The V end was cut by 6 bases, the J end by 2 bases, with 10 bases between. The CDR3 DNA reads as TGTGCCAGCAGGTGGACTATAAACACCGGGGAGCTGTTTTTT. This gives the protein CASRWTINTGELFF.

CDR3 sequence reads: CASSFQGGSTEAFF. The CDR3 coding sequence is TGTGCCAGCAGCTTTCAGGGCGGGAGCACTGAAGCTTTCTTT. The chain carries TRBV5-5 and TRBJ1-1, with D perhaps matching TRBD1 (5 bases). V lost 2 bases and J 4 bases, leaving 12 bases between the germline ends. The CDR3 sequence is 14 residues long. Germline V CDR1 and CDR2: SGHKS, YYEKEE (reference sequence). The entire variable domain, with the rest obtained from reference TRBV5-5 and TRBJ1-1, is as follows: DAGVTQSPTHLIKTRGQQVTLRCSPISGHKSVSWYQQVLGQGPQFIFQYYEKEERGRGNFPDRFSARQFPNYSSELNVNALLLGDSALYLCASSFQGGSTEAFFGQGTRLTVV.

V gene TRBV13 combines with J gene TRBJ2-5, with 8 positions matching TRBD2. The CDR3 extends over 16 amino acids. The junction had 9 bases not matched to a gene; V was cut back by 4 bases and J by 2 bases. Germline values: CDR1 PRHDT, CDR2 FYEKMQ (reference sequence). CDR3 loop: CASSSGLDAIQETQYF. Here the CDR3 DNA reads TGTGCCAGCAGCTCGGGACTAGACGCAATACAAGAGACCCAGTACTTC.

This chain links TRBV7-8 with TRBJ1-5, with a possible D match to TRBD1 (5 bases). The length of the CDR3 is 16 residues. Deletions cut 2 bases from V and 0 bases from J, with 11 bases between. Germline values: CDR1 SGHVS, CDR2 FQNEAQ. DNA of the CDR3: TGTGCCAGCAGCTTATCTCGGACACGTAGCAATCAGCCCCAGCATTTT. It is translated as CASSLSRTRSNQPQHF.

V gene TRBV30 combines with J gene TRBJ1-2; D is uncertain. The V gene lost 3 bases and the J gene lost 2 bases, with 10 bases spanning the gap. From germline, CDR1 is GTSNPN and CDR2 SVGIG (reference sequence). This CDR3 contains 13 residues. In nucleotides, the CDR3 is TGTGCCTGGAGCCCCACGGTGAACTATGGCTACACCTTC. Translated: CAWSPTVNYGYTF. The full variable domain, completed using reference TRBV30 and TRBJ1-2, is SQTIHQWPATLVQPVGSPLSLECTVEGTSNPNLYWYRQAAGRGLQLLFYSVGIGQISSEVPQNLSASRPQDRQFILSSKKLLLSDSGFYLCAWSPTVNYGYTFGSGTRLTVV.

The V call is TRBV9, the J call TRBJ2-5; 7 bases fit TRBD1. CDR3 length: 14 residues. The V gene's germline CDR1 is SGDLS and CDR2 YYNGEE. Losses at the gene ends were 0 bases for V and 6 bases for J; bases not matched to a gene: 5. In nucleotides, the CDR3 is TGTGCCAGCAGCGTAGATGAGGGGGCGAAGACCCAGTACTTC. Encoded protein: CASSVDEGAKTQYF.

There are a few counts of this clone. The V and J genes are TRBV7-2 and TRBJ2-7; possible D gene TRBD2, 5 bases. Germline V gene lookup returns CDR1 SGHTA and CDR2 FQGNSA. Trimming pared 5 bases from V and 7 bases from J, leaving 15 bases between. The CDR3 has 13 amino acids. CDR3 sequence: CASSADWALEQYV. DNA for the CDR3: TGTGCCAGCAGCGCGGACTGGGCCTTGGAGCAGTACGTC.

The V call is TRBV29-1, the J call TRBJ2-7; a possible D gene is TRBD2 (5 bases). Germline loops: CDR1 SQVTM, CDR2 ANQGSEA. V shed 3 bases and J shed 8 bases, with 8 bases lying between them. The CDR3 runs to 10 residues. The CDR3 here is CSVDEGQQYF. In DNA, the CDR3 is TGCAGCGTTGATGAGGGTCAGCAGTACTTC.

The V call is TRBV11-3, the J call TRBJ2-7, with TRBD2 matching 14 bases. Germline values: CDR1 SGHNT, CDR2 YENEEA. V dropped 1 base and J dropped 6; count of bases not matched to a gene: 8. The CDR3 loop spans 17 amino acids. CDR3 loop: CASSLGGLAGAWAEQYF. The CDR3 region has the DNA TGTGCCAGCAGCTTAGGGGGACTAGCGGGGGCCTGGGCCGAGCAGTACTTC.

This chain connects TRBV29-1 to TRBJ2-1, with 8 bases that match TRBD2. The CDR3 consists of 13 residues. J gave up 7 bases and V 7 bases, and 9 bases lay outside the gene matches. Per the germline V gene, CDR1 is SQVTM and CDR2 is ANQGSEA. Here the CDR3 DNA reads TGCAGCGGAATATTAGCGGGGTTGAATGAGCAGTTCTTC. Its translation: CSGILAGLNEQFF.

The genes are TRBV2 and TRBJ2-2; no clear D gene. Germline CDR1 is SNHLY and CDR2 is FYNNEI. With 7 bases removed from V and 0 bases from J, the gap between germline ends came to 9 bases. This CDR3 comprises 14 residues. The CDR3 here is CASITDTNTGELFF. CDR3 nucleotides: TGTGCCAGCATCACCGACACGAACACCGGGGAGCTGTTTTTT.

This rearrangement joins TRBV11-3 to TRBJ2-1; unclear D gene. The CDR3 is 15 residues long. Per the germline V gene, CDR1 is SGHNT and CDR2 is YENEEA. Trimming took off 2 bases at V and 7 bases at J, with 15 bases between the two ends. This CDR3 is CASSLKSVTRNEQFF. The CDR3 DNA follows: TGTGCCAGCAGCTTAAAGAGTGTTACCAGGAATGAGCAGTTCTTC.

This clone occurred once. The rearrangement joins TRBV9 to TRBJ2-3; perhaps TRBD1 as D (5 bases). The V end was cut by 2 bases, the J end by 4 bases, with 8 bases between. The CDR3 consists of 13 residues. The germline gives CDR1 SGDLS, CDR2 YYNGEE. The CDR3: CASSVQGSDTQYF. The CDR3 DNA is TGTGCCAGCAGCGTCCAGGGTTCAGATACGCAGTATTTT.

CDR3: CASSWTGGQETQYF. In DNA, the CDR3 is TGTGCTAGTAGTTGGACAGGGGGGCAAGAGACCCAGTACTTC. The chain combines TRBV12-5 with TRBJ2-5; 10 bases are a match to TRBD1. Per germline, CDR1 LGHNT and CDR2 FRNRAP. Germline trimming cut 8 bases from V and 2 bases from J; bases unmatched to any gene: 5. CDR3 length equals 14 residues.

The chain couples TRBV11-2 to TRBJ2-2; D possibly corresponds to TRBD1 (7 bases). The CDR3 is 16 residues long. CDR1 is SGHAT and CDR2 is FQNNGV in the germline V gene. With 7 bases removed from V and 0 bases from J, the gap between germline ends came to 15 bases. CDR3 protein: CASTRGGTANTGELFF. DNA of the CDR3: TGTGCCAGCACGCGCGGCGGGACAGCGAACACCGGGGAGCTGTTTTTT.

The J gene is TRBJ2-2, the V gene TRBV5-1; 7 bases match TRBD2. CDR3 length: 15 amino acids. With V trimmed by 4 bases and J by 4 bases, 7 bases remained unmatched. Germline-derived CDR1 and CDR2 are SGHRS and YFSETQ. This chain's CDR3 is CASSNGLVFTGELFF. The DNA for the CDR3 is TGCGCCAGCAGCAACGGACTAGTTTTCACCGGGGAGCTGTTTTTT.

This chain links TRBV5-4 with TRBJ1-2; D is unclear. The CDR3 sequence is 14 residues long. Germline loops: CDR1 SGHNT, CDR2 YYREEE (reference sequence). Trimming took 0 bases from V and 1 from J, leaving 7 bases between them. In DNA form, the CDR3 reads TGTGCCAGCAGCTTGGACAGTCTTAACTATGGCTACACCTTC. Translating gives CASSLDSLNYGYTF.

The V and J genes are TRBV18 and TRBJ1-1, with D possibly TRBD1 on 5 matching bases. Germline V gene lookup returns CDR1 KGHSH and CDR2 LQKENI. This CDR3 spans 14 amino acids. V gave up 3 bases and J gave up 4 bases, with 12 bases separating them. CDR3 sequence: CASSPLPDTTEAFF. Written as DNA, the CDR3 is TGTGCCAGCTCACCTCTCCCGGACACCACTGAAGCTTTCTTT.